This TCR beta chain was found in a study of blood T cell repertoires in COVID-19. Looking at the study overall: Whether acute or convalescent, the COVID-19 samples came from the United States, Italy and Spain. PBMCs, B-cell-depleted T cells, or T cells provided the cDNA or gDNA that made up the material.

TCRdb's copy holds only in-frame clones and misses some; the assay was immunoSEQ multiplex PCR. Found here are 240,000 or so clones, 75% to 90% of them singletons; the top ten hold 6% to 9%. The V gene end was trimmed by 5 bases and the J gene end by 1 base; junction bases not matched to a gene: 8. Germline V gene data show CDR1 as LGHDT and CDR2 as YNNKEL (reference sequence). The CDR3 sequence is 16 residues long. The sample was peripheral blood. The clonotype comes from a man aged 55 to 69 who had recovered from COVID-19. The chain couples TRBV3-1 (or the pseudogene TRBV3-2) to TRBJ2-1; 7 bases map to TRBD1. In nucleotides, the CDR3 is TGTGCCAGCAGCTTCACTTCAGGGGGTTCCTACAATGAGCAGTTCTTC. It codes for CASSFTSGGSYNEQFF.